The rows below give T cell receptor beta chains drawn from one sample of a study of blood T cell repertoires in COVID-19. TCRdb's table, derived via immunoSEQ multiplex PCR, lists solely in-frame clones and lacks some. This sample has around 200,000 clones, with approximately 87% found just once. Material for sequencing was peripheral blood. Source of these receptors: a woman in her fifties or sixties with acute or convalescent COVID-19. Each CDR3 is given with its conserved first and last residue. Each record gives: V gene, D gene, J gene, clone size, CDR3 DNA, CDR3 protein. A D gene is named only where the DNA matches it firmly. Some rows mark clone size as missing; the rest say once, few, many or name a class of expanded clone.

v_gene: TRBV5-4
d_gene: TRBD1
j_gene: TRBJ2-7
abundance: .
CDR3nt: TGTGCCAGCAGCCCGGGGACAGGTCCTAATTACGAGCAGTACTTC
CDR3aa: CASSPGTGPNYEQYF

v_gene: TRBV5-6
d_gene: TRBD1
j_gene: TRBJ2-3
abundance: .
CDR3nt: TGTGCCAGCAGAAGGGGGCCAGATACGCAGTATTTT
CDR3aa: CASRRGPDTQYF

v_gene: TRBV5-1
d_gene: TRBD2
j_gene: TRBJ2-1
abundance: .
CDR3nt: TGCGCCAGCAGCACGCTAGCGGGAGGTACGAATGAGCAGTTCTTC
CDR3aa: CASSTLAGGTNEQFF

v_gene: TRBV5-6
d_gene: .
j_gene: TRBJ2-3
abundance: .
CDR3nt: TGTGCCAGCCACAGGGCTAGCCTTACAGATACGCAGTATTTT
CDR3aa: CASHRASLTDTQYF

v_gene: TRBV15
d_gene: .
j_gene: TRBJ1-1
abundance: .
CDR3nt: TGTGCCACCAGCAGAGTGGGAGCCGGGGCTTTCTTT
CDR3aa: CATSRVGAGAFF

v_gene: TRBV6-5
d_gene: TRBD1
j_gene: TRBJ2-1
abundance: .
CDR3nt: TGTGCCAGCGGGCAGGGGGCGCTGAATGAGCAGTTCTTC
CDR3aa: CASGQGALNEQFF

v_gene: TRBV2
d_gene: .
j_gene: TRBJ1-4
abundance: once
CDR3nt: TGTGCCAGCACCGAGTCCGCAACTAATGAAAAACTGTTTTTT
CDR3aa: CASTESATNEKLFF

v_gene: TRBV4-3
d_gene: TRBD1
j_gene: TRBJ2-3
abundance: .
CDR3nt: TGCGCCAGCAGCCAACCAAGGGACAGACGCACAGATACGCAGTATTTT
CDR3aa: CASSQPRDRRTDTQYF

v_gene: TRBV18
d_gene: .
j_gene: TRBJ1-1
abundance: .
CDR3nt: TGTGCCAGCTCACCAAAGGGAGGGAACACTGAAGCTTTCTTT
CDR3aa: CASSPKGGNTEAFF

v_gene: TRBV5-5
d_gene: .
j_gene: TRBJ2-7
abundance: .
CDR3nt: TGTGCCAGCAGAAATGGAGCGGGTACACTCTACGAGCAGTACTTC
CDR3aa: CASRNGAGTLYEQYF

v_gene: TRBV7-9
d_gene: .
j_gene: TRBJ2-5
abundance: .
CDR3nt: TGTGCCAGCAGCCCCTTGCACCAGGACAGAGAATCGGAGACCCAGTACTTC
CDR3aa: CASSPLHQDRESETQYF

v_gene: TRBV18
d_gene: TRBD2
j_gene: TRBJ2-3
abundance: few
CDR3nt: TGTGCCAGCTCACCCGGACTAGCGGGAGGGACAGATACGCAGTATTTT
CDR3aa: CASSPGLAGGTDTQYF